The sequence of this T cell receptor beta chain was determined in a study of OX40 agonist ivuxolimab in advanced cancers. The V end was cut by 1 base, the J end by 4 bases, with 11 bases between. The CDR3 length is 15 residues. Per germline, CDR1 SGHTA and CDR2 FQGNSA. Clones were sequenced by immunoSEQ multiplex PCR, and TCRdb holds only the in-frame ones, with some missing. The sample consists of 20,000 to 25,000 clones, 70% to 85% of them appearing once. The TCR originated in an adult with an advanced solid tumor such as melanoma, head and neck, liver or kidney cancer. Source: CD4+ or CD8+ T cells sorted from blood, taken in a trial of the OX40 agonist ivuxolimab. The J gene is TRBJ1-3, the V gene TRBV7-2, with D perhaps matching TRBD1 (5 bases). The CDR3 DNA is TGTGCCAGCAGCTTAGATACCGGGACCGGAAACACCATATATTTT. Protein product: CASSLDTGTGNTIYF. The complete variable domain, with remaining parts taken from reference TRBV7-2 and TRBJ1-3, reads GAGVSQSPSNKVTEKGKDVELRCDPISGHTALYWYRQSLGQGLEFLIYFQGNSAPDKSGLPSDRFSAERTGGSVSTLTIQRTQQEDSAVYLCASSLDTGTGNTIYFGEGSWLTVV.